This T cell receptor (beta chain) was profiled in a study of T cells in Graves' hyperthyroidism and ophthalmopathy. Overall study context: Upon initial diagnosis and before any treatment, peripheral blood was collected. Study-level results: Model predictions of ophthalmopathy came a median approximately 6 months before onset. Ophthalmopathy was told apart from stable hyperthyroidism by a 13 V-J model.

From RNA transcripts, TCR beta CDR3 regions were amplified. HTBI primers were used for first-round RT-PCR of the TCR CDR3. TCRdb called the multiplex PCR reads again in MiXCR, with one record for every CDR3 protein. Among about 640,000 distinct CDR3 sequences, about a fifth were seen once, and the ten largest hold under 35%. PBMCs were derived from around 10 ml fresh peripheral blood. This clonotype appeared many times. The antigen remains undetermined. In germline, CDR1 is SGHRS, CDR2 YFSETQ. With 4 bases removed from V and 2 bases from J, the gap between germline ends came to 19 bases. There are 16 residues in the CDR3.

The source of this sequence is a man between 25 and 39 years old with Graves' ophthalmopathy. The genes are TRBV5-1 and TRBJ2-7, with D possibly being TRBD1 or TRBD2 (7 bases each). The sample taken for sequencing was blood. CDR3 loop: CASSTHGGDSPYEQYF. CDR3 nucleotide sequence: TGCGCCAGCAGCACCCATGGGGGGGACAGCCCCTACGAGCAGTACTTC.